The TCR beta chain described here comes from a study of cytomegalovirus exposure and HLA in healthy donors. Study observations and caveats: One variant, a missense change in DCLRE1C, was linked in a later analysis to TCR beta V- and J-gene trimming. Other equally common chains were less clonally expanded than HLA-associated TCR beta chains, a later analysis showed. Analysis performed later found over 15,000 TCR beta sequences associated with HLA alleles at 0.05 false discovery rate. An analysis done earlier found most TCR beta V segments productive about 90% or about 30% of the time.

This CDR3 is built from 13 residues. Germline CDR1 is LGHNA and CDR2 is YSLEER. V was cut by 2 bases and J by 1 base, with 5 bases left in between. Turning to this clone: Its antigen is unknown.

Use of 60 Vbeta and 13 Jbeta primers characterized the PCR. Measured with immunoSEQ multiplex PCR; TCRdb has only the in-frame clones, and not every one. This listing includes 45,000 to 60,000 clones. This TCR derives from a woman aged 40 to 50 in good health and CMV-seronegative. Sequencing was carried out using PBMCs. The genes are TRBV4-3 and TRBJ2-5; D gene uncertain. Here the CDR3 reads CASSQKLQETQYF. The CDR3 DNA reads TGCGCCAGCAGCCAAAAGCTCCAAGAGACCCAGTACTTC.